This is a list of T cell receptor beta chains from one sample in a study of CD4 T cell repertoires in COVID-19. The table came from immunoSEQ multiplex PCR; TCRdb's copy has only in-frame clones and leaves some out. The sample gives 20,000 to 30,000 clones, approximately 93% of which show up once; approximately 0.7% is in the top ten. This material consisted of circulating follicular helper CD4+ T cells (cTfh) from blood, taken before the COVID-19 pandemic. The receptors originated from a human donor who had COVID-19. Each CDR3 is given with its conserved first and last residue. Each record gives: J gene, V gene, D gene, CDR3 protein. D genes are given only for firm matches.

TRBJ1-1	TRBV10-3	-	CAISQGGDTTEAFF
TRBJ2-3	TRBV5-6	-	CASSSEQGLTDTQYF
TRBJ2-2	TRBV6-6	-	CASSYSSVTGELFF
TRBJ2-3	TRBV6-5	TRBD2	CASRGTSVTDTQYF
TRBJ2-1	TRBV18	-	CASSPGNANEQFF
TRBJ2-2	TRBV7-2	-	CASSSGSITGELFF
TRBJ2-7	TRBV28	TRBD1	CASSGTGRGYEQYF
TRBJ2-3	TRBV6-1	TRBD2	CASSESSGGATDTQYF
TRBJ2-7	TRBV11-2	-	CASSPIDNDYEQYF
TRBJ2-7	TRBV27	-	CASSPWDLSYEQYF
TRBJ1-1	TRBV25-1	-	CASSEYSAGTGRGEAFF
TRBJ1-2	TRBV28	-	CASGRGSSGYTF
-	TRBV28	TRBD2	CASILSGTYEQYF
TRBJ1-2	TRBV28	-	CASSLPLGGTDGYTF
TRBJ2-7	TRBV6-5	-	CASSYSVSVYEQYF
TRBJ1-2	TRBV28	TRBD1	CASSSGTGGNGVYTF
TRBJ2-7	TRBV28	TRBD1	CASARPGQGADEQYF